The source of this T cell receptor (beta chain) is a study of blood T cell repertoires in COVID-19. In the study overall: Sites in the United States, Italy and Spain provided acute and convalescent COVID-19 samples. PBMCs, B-cell-depleted T cells, or T cells were the source of the cDNA or gDNA that made up the material.

Germline CDR1 reads MNHNS; CDR2 reads SASEGT. The CDR3 runs to 15 residues. Trimming took 2 bases from V and 0 from J; bases not matched to a gene: 2. Original analysis: Amplification of reference gene primers provided the estimated nucleated cell counts. Libraries were prepared by immunoSEQ multiplex PCR; TCRdb keeps only in-frame clonotypes and omits some of them. V, J and clone size derive from that table, while D and trimming were established from the DNA sequence. The data hold about 73,000 clones, with about 79% observed a single time. Specimen: peripheral blood. The chain carries TRBV6-1 and TRBJ2-3, with TRBD1 matching 7 bases. The receptor was isolated from an older woman with acute or convalescent COVID-19. The CDR3 DNA reads TGTGCCAGCAGTGAACAGGGGGTTAGCACAGATACGCAGTATTTT. Translating it yields CASSEQGVSTDTQYF.